This T cell receptor (beta chain) was recovered during a study of blood T cell repertoires in COVID-19. The data were produced by immunoSEQ multiplex PCR, yet TCRdb's version contains in-frame clones alone and is incomplete. This sample yields around 130,000 clones, of which under 90% are seen a single time; 3% to 4% belongs to the top ten. The trim removed 4 bases at V and 5 bases at J, leaving 10 bases unmatched. There are 15 residues in the CDR3. The germline V gene encodes CDR1 SGDLS and CDR2 YYNGEE. Sequencing was carried out using peripheral blood. This clonotype was obtained from a man in his 60s with acute or convalescent COVID-19. The chain joins TRBV9 to TRBJ1-1, with 8 bases lining up with TRBD1. The CDR3 DNA follows: TGTGCCAGCAGCTCTCTCGACAGGGGATCAACTGAAGCTTTCTTT. As protein: CASSSLDRGSTEAFF.